This T cell receptor (beta chain) was recovered during a study of spatial heterogeneity in lung cancer. The wider study: A unique TCR and UMI combination showed up more than ten times in raw reads, on average.

Each TCR cDNA molecule bore a unique molecular identifier. From the 5' RACE reads, TCRdb called clonotypes with MiXCR, one entry per CDR3 protein. In the table there are tens of thousands of distinct CDR3 sequences, more than 6.5% of which are singletons. Time point of the sample: sample taken at primary tumor resection. Unsorted whole RNA samples from tumor, nontumor lung or frozen PBMC were sequenced. Samples were obtained from approximately 76 donors, all untreated early-stage non-small cell lung cancer patients. This clonotype was seen repeatedly, ten times or more. The specimen was PBMCs, collected at surgery. The sequence was obtained from a female donor with early-stage non-small cell lung cancer.

The CDR3 nucleotides are TGCGCCAGCAGCGCCACCCGGGAGACCCAGTACTTC. Translating gives CASSATRETQYF. This chain connects TRBV5-1 to TRBJ2-5; D call uncertain. Deletions cut 4 bases from V and 5 bases from J, with 9 bases between. Per germline, CDR1 SGHRS and CDR2 YFSETQ. This CDR3 spans 12 amino acids.